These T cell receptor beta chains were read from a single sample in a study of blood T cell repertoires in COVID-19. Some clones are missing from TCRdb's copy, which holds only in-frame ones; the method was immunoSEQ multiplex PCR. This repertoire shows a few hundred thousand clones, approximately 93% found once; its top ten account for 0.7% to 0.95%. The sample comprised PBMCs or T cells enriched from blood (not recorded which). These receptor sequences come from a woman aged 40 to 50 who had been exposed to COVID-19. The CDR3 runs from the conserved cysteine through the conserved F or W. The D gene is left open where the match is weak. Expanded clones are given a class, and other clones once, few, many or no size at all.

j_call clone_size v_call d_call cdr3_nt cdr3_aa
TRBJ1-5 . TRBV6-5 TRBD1 TGTGCCACCAGGGGGACAAGCAATCAGCCCCAGCATTTT CATRGTSNQPQHF
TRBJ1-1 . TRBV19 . TGTGCCAGTAGTATAGTTAGTGCACCGAACACTGAAGCTTTCTTT CASSIVSAPNTEAFF
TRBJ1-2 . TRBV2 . TGTGCCAGCAACCCCCCCTTAGGGGGACCTGATAGGTATGGCTACACCTTC CASNPPLGGPDRYGYTF
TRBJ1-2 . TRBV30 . TGTGCCTGGAGTGCCCCCTACACAGGTAGCTACACCTTC CAWSAPYTGSYTF
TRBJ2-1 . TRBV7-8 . TGTGCCAGCAGCCCCAGACTCGGTGAGCAGTTCTTC CASSPRLGEQFF
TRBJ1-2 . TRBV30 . TGTGCCTGGAGTGTAGAGCCGGGGAGCTATGGCTACACCTTC CAWSVEPGSYGYTF
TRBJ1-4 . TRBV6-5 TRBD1 TGTGCCAGCAGAGGGACAGTTAATGAAAAACTGTTTTTT CASRGTVNEKLFF
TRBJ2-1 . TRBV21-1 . TGTGCCAGCAGCCCCCTGACTGGAGATGAGCAGTTCTTC CASSPLTGDEQFF
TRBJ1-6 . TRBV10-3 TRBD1 TGTGCCATCAGTTTGGGGACAGGGAATTCACCCCTCCACTTT CAISLGTGNSPLHF
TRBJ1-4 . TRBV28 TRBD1 TGTGCCAGCAGTTCCGCCGGGACAGGGTTTGAAAAACTGTTTTTT CASSSAGTGFEKLFF
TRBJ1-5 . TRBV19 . TGTGCCAGTAGTTTCAAAGGGGGCAATCAGCCCCAGCATTTT CASSFKGGNQPQHF
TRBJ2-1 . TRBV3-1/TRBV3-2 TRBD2 TGTGCCAGCAGCCCCAGCGGGGGGCGATCTTACAATGAGCAGTTCTTC CASSPSGGRSYNEQFF
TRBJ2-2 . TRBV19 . TGTGCCAGTAGGATGAGGGGGTCCTCCGGGGAGCTGTTTTTT CASRMRGSSGELFF
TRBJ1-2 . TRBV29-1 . TGCAGCGTTGTGGCCCTTCCCTTGGATGGCTACACCTTC CSVVALPLDGYTF
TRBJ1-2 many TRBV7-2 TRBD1 TGTGCCAGCAGCCCGAAGACAGGGTTGGATTATGGCTACACCTTC CASSPKTGLDYGYTF
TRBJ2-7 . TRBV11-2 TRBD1 TGTGCCAGCAGCCACGGGACAGACTACGAGCAGTACTTC CASSHGTDYEQYF
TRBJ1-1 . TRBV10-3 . TGTGCCATCAGTGCGGGACTGATGAACACTGAAGCTTTCTTT CAISAGLMNTEAFF
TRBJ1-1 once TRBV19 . TGTGCCAGTAGTATAGATTGGGGCCGAACTGAAGCTTTCTTT CASSIDWGRTEAFF
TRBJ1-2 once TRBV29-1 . TGCAGCGAAGGACAGAACTATGGCTACACCTTC CSEGQNYGYTF
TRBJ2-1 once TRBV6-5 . TGTGCCAGCAGTATATTCTACAATGAGCAGTTCTTC CASSIFYNEQFF
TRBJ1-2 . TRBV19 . TGTGCCAGCAGACCGCAACGGGGGGCACTCAGGTATGGCTACACCTTC CASRPQRGALRYGYTF
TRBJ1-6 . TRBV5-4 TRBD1 TGTGCCAGCAGCTCGGGACAGACCTACCACCCCCTCCACTTT CASSSGQTYHPLHF